This TCR beta chain was captured in a study of blood T cell repertoires in COVID-19. As for the study in general: T cells, B-cell-depleted T cells, or PBMCs provided the cDNA or gDNA that served as material.

Generated by immunoSEQ multiplex PCR, the TCRdb table keeps only in-frame clones and is missing some. The sample records tens of thousands of clones, 92% being singletons. This CDR3 region has 13 residues. Germline V CDR1 and CDR2: MNHNY, SVGAGI (reference sequence). The germline V and J ends were trimmed by 5 bases and 7 bases, with 14 bases remaining between them. The clonotype comes from a man aged 50 to 59 with active COVID-19. V gene TRBV6-6 combines with J gene TRBJ2-5, with D possibly TRBD2 on 5 matching bases. The sequenced sample consisted of peripheral blood. Here the CDR3 DNA reads TGTGCCAGCAGTGGCGGGCCCAAGGTGACCCAGTACTTC. This gives the protein CASSGGPKVTQYF.